One sample yielded the 14 T cell receptor beta chains listed below, sequenced in a study of beta chain features in type 1 diabetes. Expressed TCRB transcripts were sequenced, since all the RNA that had been isolated was reverse transcribed. Here immunoSEQ multiplex PCR was the method, and the copy in TCRdb shows in-frame clones only, minus some. The sample yields 300,000 to 400,000 clones, 7.5% to 9% seen once. Sequenced material: central memory CD4+ T cells from blood. The receptors were gathered from a woman aged 18 to 35 in good health.

The V and J genes are TRBV23-1 and TRBJ2-5; D is uncertain. The end of the DNA fits TRBJ2-7 better, so the J call may be wrong. TRBV23-1 is designated an ORF whose function remains uncertain. The CDR3 loop spans 15 amino acids. The CDR3, as DNA: TGCGCCAGCAGTCAATCCCCCAAAAAGGACTACGAGCAGTACTTC. As protein: CASSQSPKKDYEQYF.

V is TRBV28 and J is TRBJ2-3; TRBD2 matches at 16 bases. The CDR3 loop spans 21 amino acids. V trimming: 5 bases; J trimming: 3 bases; junction bases outside the gene matches: 17. Germline CDR1 is MDHEN and CDR2 is SYDVKM. This CDR3 is CASSPTPRGLAGGPNTDTQYF. CDR3 nucleotide sequence: TGTGCCAGCAGTCCGACACCTAGGGGACTAGCGGGAGGGCCTAATACAGATACGCAGTATTTT.

This clone appeared a few times. The chain employs TRBV2 and TRBJ2-2; no reliable D call. The CDR3 is 16 amino acids. Germline lookup yields CDR1 SNHLY and CDR2 FYNNEI. The germline V and J ends were trimmed by 6 bases and 5 bases, with 19 bases remaining between them. CDR3 sequence (DNA): TGTGCCAGCAGGATTTTAGGTACCGGAGATACCGGGGAGCTGTTTTTT. This translates into CASRILGTGDTGELFF. Supplemented by reference TRBV2 and TRBJ2-2, the full variable domain reads EPEVTQTPSHQVTQMGQEVILRCVPISNHLYFYWYRQILGQKVEFLVSFYNNEISEKSEIFDDQFSVERPDGSNFTLKIRSTKLEDSAMYFCASRILGTGDTGELFFGEGSRLTVL.

This clone was detected a few times. The chain uses TRBV19 and TRBJ2-2, with 7 bases matching TRBD1. Germline V gene data show CDR1 as LNHDA and CDR2 as SQIVND (reference sequence). V was pared by 9 bases and J by 7 bases, with 14 bases of the junction left unmatched. The CDR3 totals 15 residues. The CDR3 nucleotides are TGTGCCAGCTCCGTATTCCGGGACAGACTCGGGGAGCTGTTTTTT. Translated: CASSVFRDRLGELFF.

This clone has only a few counts. The chain is built from TRBV10-1 and TRBJ2-1, with 11 bases lining up with TRBD2. The CDR3 consists of 15 residues. The germline V gene has CDR1 WNHNN and CDR2 SYGVQD (reference sequence). J gave up 3 bases and V 6 bases, and 4 bases lay outside the gene matches. The CDR3 region has the DNA TGCGCCAGCAGCCTCACTAGCGGGAGCTACAATGAGCAGTTCTTC. Protein: CASSLTSGSYNEQFF.

This clone turned up a few times. The rearrangement joins TRBV11-2 to TRBJ2-7; 8 bases line up with TRBD2. V was clipped by 5 bases and J by 0 bases; unmatched bases: 3. Germline lookup yields CDR1 SGHAT and CDR2 FQNNGV. This CDR3 comprises 14 residues. The CDR3 reads CASSRSGSSYEQYF. In DNA form, the CDR3 reads TGTGCCAGCAGCCGAAGCGGGAGCTCCTACGAGCAGTACTTC. Drawing the rest from reference TRBV11-2 and TRBJ2-7, the complete variable domain is EAGVAQSPRYKIIEKRQSVAFWCNPISGHATLYWYQQILGQGPKLLIQFQNNGVVDDSQLPKDRFSAERLKGVDSTLKIQPAKLEDSAVYLCASSRSGSSYEQYFGPGTRLTVT.

V usage is TRBV29-1 and J usage is TRBJ2-5; D assignment may be TRBD1 or TRBD2 (5 bases each). CDR3 length: 13 amino acids. CDR1 is SQVTM, CDR2 ANQGSEA, per germline. V lost 8 bases to trimming and J lost 2 bases, with 15 bases between them. The CDR3 reads CSTTGPYQETQYF. Here the CDR3 DNA reads TGCAGCACAACGGGACCGTATCAAGAGACCCAGTACTTC.

This clone was found many times. The chain links TRBV7-9 to TRBJ2-7; 7 bases line up with TRBD1. The length of the CDR3 is 14 residues. Germline V lookup: CDR1 SEHNR, CDR2 FQNEAQ (reference sequence). The J segment lost 3 bases and the V segment lost 1 base, leaving 3 bases of the junction unmatched. As DNA, the CDR3 is TGTGCCAGCAGCTTAGGGACAGGCCTCTACGAGCAGTACTTC. Its translation: CASSLGTGLYEQYF.

This chain uses TRBV6-5 with TRBJ2-7; 7 bases align to TRBD1. This CDR3 comprises 13 residues. Germline values: CDR1 MNHEY, CDR2 SVGAGI. After removal of 7 bases from V and 5 bases from J, the junction contained 8 bases not matched to a gene. CDR3 loop: CASIHPGGDEQYF. CDR3 nucleotides: TGTGCCAGCATTCATCCAGGGGGTGACGAGCAGTACTTC.

Only a few counts were recorded for this clone. This rearrangement joins TRBV28 to TRBJ2-7; D unresolved. The length of the CDR3 is 12 residues. Germline V gene lookup returns CDR1 MDHEN and CDR2 SYDVKM. The V gene lost 3 bases and the J gene lost 2 bases, with 5 bases spanning the gap. CDR3 nucleotide sequence: TGTGCCAGCAGTTTTGGGACCTACGAGCAGTACTTC. It is translated as CASSFGTYEQYF.

A few counts support this clone. The chain links TRBV6-1 to TRBJ2-7; D ambiguous. The germline V gene encodes CDR1 MNHNS and CDR2 SASEGT. The V end was cut by 7 bases, the J end by 3 bases, with 7 bases between. The CDR3 is 11 amino acids. The CDR3 DNA reads as TGTGCCAGCAAATGGCACTACGAGCAGTACTTC. Its protein product is CASKWHYEQYF.

The sample holds a few counts of this clone. This chain connects TRBV7-4 to TRBJ2-7, with TRBD2 identical over 16 bases. The junction had 17 bases not matched to a gene; V was cut back by 4 bases and J by 2 bases. Germline V gives CDR1 SGHVT, CDR2 SQSDAQ. The CDR3 extends over 21 amino acids. This CDR3 is CASSSMGVPGTSGRDAYEQYF. The CDR3 DNA follows: TGTGCCAGCAGCTCGATGGGGGTACCCGGGACTAGCGGGAGGGATGCCTACGAGCAGTACTTC.

This clone was seen only a few times. CDR3 coding DNA: TGTGCCAGCAGTTACTCACAAGAGACCCAGTACTTC. Amino acid sequence: CASSYSQETQYF. V gene TRBV6-6 combines with J gene TRBJ2-5; D is unclear. This CDR3 is 12 amino acids long. Germline V lookup: CDR1 MNHNY, CDR2 SVGAGI (reference sequence). Trimming took off 0 bases at V and 2 bases at J, with 1 base between the two ends.

This clone was picked up many times. Other DNA sequences in the sample encode the same CDR3. The genes are TRBV2 and TRBJ2-3; the match to TRBD2 covers 11 bases. Germline values: CDR1 SNHLY, CDR2 FYNNEI. This CDR3 contains 14 residues. J gave up 4 bases and V 5 bases, and 2 bases lay outside the gene matches. The CDR3 DNA reads TGTGCCAGCAGTTTAGCGGGAGGGCCAGATACGCAGTATTTT. Its protein product is CASSLAGGPDTQYF. Drawing the rest from reference TRBV2 and TRBJ2-3, the complete variable domain is EPEVTQTPSHQVTQMGQEVILRCVPISNHLYFYWYRQILGQKVEFLVSFYNNEISEKSEIFDDQFSVERPDGSNFTLKIRSTKLEDSAMYFCASSLAGGPDTQYFGPGTRLTVL.